This is a list of T cell receptor beta chains from one sample in a study of blood T cell repertoires in COVID-19. Clones were sequenced by immunoSEQ multiplex PCR, and TCRdb holds only the in-frame ones, with some missing. The sample lists about 89,000 clones; 60% to 85% were seen once. Sequenced input: peripheral blood. Receptors originate from a human donor in a cohort sampled during active COVID-19. CDR3s include the opening cysteine and the closing phenylalanine or tryptophan. Each record gives: clone size, J gene, CDR3 length, D gene, V gene, CDR3 protein, CDR3 DNA. The D gene is left open where the match is weak. Size tells how often a clone was seen (once, few, many) or the class of an expanded clone, and some rows leave it out.

clone size: NA
J gene: TRBJ2-2
CDR3 length: 16
D gene: NA
V gene: TRBV4-2
CDR3 protein: CASSQDRRVGTGELFF
CDR3 DNA: TGTGCCAGCAGCCAAGATCGGAGGGTCGGGACCGGGGAGCTGTTTTTT

clone size: NA
J gene: TRBJ2-7
CDR3 length: 16
D gene: TRBD2
V gene: TRBV7-2
CDR3 protein: CASSLALLAGGYEQYF
CDR3 DNA: TGTGCCAGCAGCTTAGCATTACTAGCGGGAGGATACGAGCAGTACTTC

clone size: few
J gene: TRBJ2-7
CDR3 length: 15
D gene: NA
V gene: TRBV6-2/TRBV6-3
CDR3 protein: CASSGTGVGSYEQYF
CDR3 DNA: TGTGCCAGCAGTGGGACTGGTGTCGGGTCCTACGAGCAGTACTTC

clone size: NA
J gene: TRBJ2-2
CDR3 length: 18
D gene: TRBD2
V gene: TRBV2
CDR3 protein: CASSLRTSGTRSTGELFF
CDR3 DNA: TGTGCCAGCAGTCTACGGACTAGCGGGACTAGATCAACGGGGGAGCTGTTTTTT

clone size: NA
J gene: TRBJ1-2
CDR3 length: 14
D gene: TRBD1
V gene: TRBV28
CDR3 protein: CAIHLRTGGGRYTF
CDR3 DNA: TGTGCCATCCATCTACGGACAGGGGGGGGCCGCTACACCTTC

clone size: NA
J gene: TRBJ2-2
CDR3 length: 16
D gene: NA
V gene: TRBV6-5
CDR3 protein: CASSYRGRVNTGELFF
CDR3 DNA: TGTGCCAGCAGTTACCGGGGGAGAGTGAACACCGGGGAGCTGTTTTTT

clone size: NA
J gene: TRBJ2-1
CDR3 length: 10
D gene: NA
V gene: TRBV20-1
CDR3 protein: CSAGGVEQFF
CDR3 DNA: TGCAGTGCGGGCGGGGTTGAGCAGTTCTTC

clone size: NA
J gene: TRBJ1-3
CDR3 length: 14
D gene: TRBD1
V gene: TRBV9
CDR3 protein: CASSVGGGGDTIYF
CDR3 DNA: TGTGCCAGCAGCGTAGGAGGAGGGGGCGACACCATATATTTT

clone size: NA
J gene: TRBJ2-7
CDR3 length: 15
D gene: TRBD2
V gene: TRBV28
CDR3 protein: CASSLSGGLPSEQYF
CDR3 DNA: TGTGCCAGCAGTTTATCGGGGGGGCTACCTTCGGAGCAGTACTTC

clone size: NA
J gene: TRBJ2-3
CDR3 length: 15
D gene: TRBD1
V gene: TRBV24-1
CDR3 protein: CATSWTGTPTDTQYF
CDR3 DNA: TGTGCCACCTCATGGACAGGGACTCCCACAGATACGCAGTATTTT

clone size: NA
J gene: TRBJ2-6
CDR3 length: 17
D gene: NA
V gene: TRBV24-1
CDR3 protein: CATSDQTTGPGANVLTF
CDR3 DNA: TGTGCCACCAGTGATCAAACCACAGGGCCTGGGGCCAACGTCCTGACTTTC

clone size: NA
J gene: TRBJ1-4
CDR3 length: 14
D gene: NA
V gene: TRBV28
CDR3 protein: CASSNWGGGEKLFF
CDR3 DNA: TGTGCCAGCAGTAACTGGGGAGGGGGTGAAAAACTGTTTTTT

clone size: once
J gene: TRBJ2-1
CDR3 length: 20
D gene: TRBD2
V gene: TRBV9
CDR3 protein: CASSVAPGADLAGVLNEQFF
CDR3 DNA: TGTGCCAGCAGCGTAGCCCCGGGCGCGGACCTAGCGGGAGTTCTGAATGAGCAGTTCTTC

clone size: NA
J gene: TRBJ2-5
CDR3 length: 15
D gene: TRBD2
V gene: TRBV7-9
CDR3 protein: CASSPWEGRAETQYF
CDR3 DNA: TGTGCCAGCAGCCCTTGGGAGGGAAGGGCAGAGACCCAGTACTTC

clone size: NA
J gene: TRBJ1-5
CDR3 length: 14
D gene: TRBD1
V gene: TRBV2
CDR3 protein: CASSVTGNNQPQHF
CDR3 DNA: TGTGCCAGCAGTGTGACAGGGAACAATCAGCCCCAGCATTTT

clone size: NA
J gene: TRBJ1-2
CDR3 length: 15
D gene: NA
V gene: TRBV28
CDR3 protein: CASSLLLEFNYGYTF
CDR3 DNA: TGTGCCAGCAGTTTATTGTTGGAGTTTAACTATGGCTACACCTTC

clone size: few
J gene: TRBJ2-1
CDR3 length: 15
D gene: TRBD2
V gene: TRBV28
CDR3 protein: CASSLRGRRRNEQFF
CDR3 DNA: TGTGCCAGCAGCCTTCGCGGGAGGAGACGCAATGAGCAGTTCTTC

clone size: NA
J gene: TRBJ1-2
CDR3 length: 14
D gene: TRBD1
V gene: TRBV7-9
CDR3 protein: CASSVQTGGYGYTF
CDR3 DNA: TGTGCCAGCAGCGTACAAACAGGGGGCTATGGCTACACCTTC

clone size: NA
J gene: TRBJ2-1
CDR3 length: 11
D gene: NA
V gene: TRBV18
CDR3 protein: CASSAVDEQFF
CDR3 DNA: TGTGCCAGCTCAGCGGTGGATGAGCAGTTCTTC

clone size: NA
J gene: TRBJ2-2
CDR3 length: 16
D gene: NA
V gene: TRBV5-1
CDR3 protein: CASSLAQGPVTGELFF
CDR3 DNA: TGCGCCAGCAGCTTGGCTCAGGGGCCGGTCACCGGGGAGCTGTTTTTT

clone size: NA
J gene: TRBJ2-5
CDR3 length: 13
D gene: NA
V gene: TRBV5-8
CDR3 protein: CASSLASWETQYF
CDR3 DNA: TGTGCCAGCAGCTTGGCGAGTTGGGAGACCCAGTACTTC

clone size: NA
J gene: TRBJ2-3
CDR3 length: 15
D gene: NA
V gene: TRBV7-6
CDR3 protein: CASSPRGRGADTQYF
CDR3 DNA: TGTGCCAGCAGCCCACGCGGGCGGGGTGCAGATACGCAGTATTTT

clone size: NA
J gene: TRBJ1-4
CDR3 length: 15
D gene: TRBD1
V gene: TRBV2
CDR3 protein: CASSQTGTGNEKLFF
CDR3 DNA: TGTGCCAGCAGTCAAACCGGGACAGGCAATGAAAAACTGTTTTTT

clone size: NA
J gene: TRBJ2-1
CDR3 length: 15
D gene: NA
V gene: TRBV7-2
CDR3 protein: CASSLWSLVVNEQFF
CDR3 DNA: TGTGCCAGCAGCTTATGGAGCCTAGTCGTGAATGAGCAGTTCTTC

clone size: NA
J gene: TRBJ2-1
CDR3 length: 14
D gene: NA
V gene: TRBV2
CDR3 protein: CAGNSGISYNEQFF
CDR3 DNA: TGTGCCGGTAATAGCGGCATCTCCTACAATGAGCAGTTCTTC

clone size: NA
J gene: TRBJ2-3
CDR3 length: 16
D gene: NA
V gene: TRBV5-1
CDR3 protein: CASSPPLEAGTDTQYF
CDR3 DNA: TGCGCCAGCAGCCCCCCCCTCGAAGCGGGTACAGATACGCAGTATTTT

clone size: NA
J gene: TRBJ1-4
CDR3 length: 14
D gene: NA
V gene: TRBV18
CDR3 protein: CASSPQGIEEKLFF
CDR3 DNA: TGTGCCAGCTCACCGCAGGGGATTGAAGAAAAACTGTTTTTT

clone size: NA
J gene: TRBJ2-1
CDR3 length: 16
D gene: TRBD2
V gene: TRBV12-5
CDR3 protein: CASGLVLAGGYNEQFF
CDR3 DNA: TGTGCTAGTGGTTTGGTACTAGCGGGAGGATACAATGAGCAGTTCTTC

clone size: NA
J gene: TRBJ1-1
CDR3 length: 15
D gene: NA
V gene: TRBV5-5
CDR3 protein: CASSLVGATNTEAFF
CDR3 DNA: TGTGCCAGCAGCTTGGTCGGAGCCACGAACACTGAAGCTTTCTTT

clone size: NA
J gene: TRBJ1-5
CDR3 length: 13
D gene: NA
V gene: TRBV7-2
CDR3 protein: CASSRRENQPQHF
CDR3 DNA: TGTGCCAGCAGCCGACGGGAGAATCAGCCCCAGCATTTT

clone size: NA
J gene: TRBJ1-2
CDR3 length: 13
D gene: TRBD1
V gene: TRBV28
CDR3 protein: CASSRIRGQGYTF
CDR3 DNA: TGTGCCAGCAGTAGGATTAGGGGGCAAGGCTACACCTTC

clone size: NA
J gene: TRBJ2-3
CDR3 length: 16
D gene: TRBD1
V gene: TRBV28
CDR3 protein: CASSPPGQVAPDTQYF
CDR3 DNA: TGTGCCAGCAGTCCACCAGGACAGGTAGCCCCAGATACGCAGTATTTT

clone size: NA
J gene: TRBJ2-3
CDR3 length: 15
D gene: TRBD2
V gene: TRBV23-1
CDR3 protein: CAPRPQRGYTDTQYF
CDR3 DNA: TGCGCTCCCCGGCCACAGCGGGGGTACACAGATACGCAGTATTTT

clone size: NA
J gene: TRBJ2-1
CDR3 length: 12
D gene: NA
V gene: TRBV6-6
CDR3 protein: CASSDTGRSQFF
CDR3 DNA: TGTGCCAGCAGCGACACAGGGCGGTCGCAGTTCTTC

clone size: NA
J gene: TRBJ2-1
CDR3 length: 15
D gene: NA
V gene: TRBV5-1
CDR3 protein: CASSFSRGIKDEQFF
CDR3 DNA: TGCGCCAGCAGCTTCAGTCGCGGGATTAAGGATGAGCAGTTCTTC

clone size: once
J gene: TRBJ2-4
CDR3 length: 17
D gene: TRBD1
V gene: TRBV19
CDR3 protein: CASSKTGTGLAKNIQYF
CDR3 DNA: TGTGCCAGTAGTAAAACCGGGACAGGCCTAGCCAAAAACATTCAGTACTTC

clone size: few
J gene: TRBJ2-7
CDR3 length: 14
D gene: NA
V gene: TRBV6-4
CDR3 protein: CANSSAGIWYEQYF
CDR3 DNA: TGTGCCAACTCCTCCGCGGGGATCTGGTACGAGCAGTACTTC

clone size: NA
J gene: TRBJ1-4
CDR3 length: 14
D gene: TRBD1
V gene: TRBV18
CDR3 protein: CASSAGGAYEKLFF
CDR3 DNA: TGTGCCAGCTCAGCAGGGGGCGCATACGAAAAACTGTTTTTT

clone size: NA
J gene: TRBJ2-5
CDR3 length: 16
D gene: TRBD2
V gene: TRBV4-3
CDR3 protein: CASSLRSGRAGETQYF
CDR3 DNA: TGCGCCAGTAGCCTAAGGAGCGGGAGGGCCGGGGAGACCCAGTACTTC

clone size: NA
J gene: TRBJ1-1
CDR3 length: 13
D gene: NA
V gene: TRBV29-1
CDR3 protein: CSVEGYGTGTAFF
CDR3 DNA: TGCAGCGTTGAAGGTTATGGCACAGGAACGGCTTTCTTT

clone size: NA
J gene: TRBJ2-3
CDR3 length: 15
D gene: NA
V gene: TRBV19
CDR3 protein: CASSIKGAPTDTQYF
CDR3 DNA: TGTGCCAGTAGTATAAAGGGAGCCCCCACAGATACGCAGTATTTT

clone size: NA
J gene: TRBJ1-1
CDR3 length: 12
D gene: TRBD1
V gene: TRBV28
CDR3 protein: CASSLRDREAFF
CDR3 DNA: TGTGCCAGCTCACTTAGGGACAGGGAAGCTTTCTTT